The 20 T cell receptor beta chains below come from one sample, sequenced in a study of cytomegalovirus exposure and HLA in healthy donors. Amplification used 60 Vbeta primers and 13 Jbeta primers. Libraries were prepared by immunoSEQ multiplex PCR; TCRdb keeps only in-frame clonotypes and omits some of them. The table includes about 170,000 clones, approximately 59% detected once. Sequencing was carried out using PBMCs. The receptors come from a man aged 35 to 55 in good health and CMV-seronegative.

The chain links TRBV28 to TRBJ2-7, with 9 bases identical to TRBD1. Per germline, CDR1 MDHEN and CDR2 SYDVKM. V lost 7 bases, J lost 6 bases, and 7 bases stayed unmatched. The CDR3 runs 13 residues. This CDR3 is CASIRTGAFEQYF. Here the CDR3 DNA reads TGTGCCAGCATTCGGACAGGGGCCTTCGAGCAGTACTTC.

The table lists this clone with a few counts. The chain employs TRBV5-6 and TRBJ2-3; 9 nucleotides line up with TRBD1. V lost 0 bases and J lost 4; bases outside the gene matches: 3. Looked up from germline, CDR1 is SGHDT and CDR2 is YYEEEE. CDR3 length equals 15 residues. The CDR3 is CASSLGGTGSDTQYF. The CDR3 nucleotides are TGTGCCAGCAGCTTGGGGGGGACAGGGTCAGATACGCAGTATTTT. Full variable domain (missing parts from reference TRBV5-6 and TRBJ2-3): DAGVTQSPTHLIKTRGQQVTLRCSPKSGHDTVSWYQQALGQGPQFIFQYYEEEERQRGNFPDRFSGHQFPNYSSELNVNALLLGDSALYLCASSLGGTGSDTQYFGPGTRLTVL.

With regard to this clone: A junction boundary mismatches the germline segment, possibly from a read error. This chain joins TRBV7-9 and TRBJ1-5; TRBD1 matches 10 bases. Germline assignment: CDR1 SEHNR and CDR2 FQNEAQ (reference sequence). The CDR3 loop spans 15 amino acids. The CDR3 protein is CSSSGAGTGVQPQHF. CDR3 DNA: TGTTCCAGCAGCGGCGCCGGGACAGGGGTCCAGCCCCAGCATTTT. Variable domain in full (rest from reference TRBV7-9 and TRBJ1-5): DTGVSQNPRHKITKRGQNVTFRCDPISEHNRLYWYRQTLGQGPEFLTYFQNEAQLEKSRLLSDRFSAERPKGSFSTLEIQRTEQGDSAMYLCSSSGAGTGVQPQHFGDGTRLSIL.

The rearrangement joins TRBV5-4 to TRBJ1-1, with 11 bases identical to TRBD1. Germline V gives CDR1 SGHNT, CDR2 YYREEE (reference sequence). There are 18 residues in the CDR3. After removal of 4 bases from V and 3 bases from J, the junction contained 14 bases not matched to a gene. The CDR3 DNA reads TGTGCCAGCAGCCCCTCCCCCGGGACAGGGGGGCTGGACACTGAAGCTTTCTTT. Its translation: CASSPSPGTGGLDTEAFF.

The chain recombines TRBV5-6 with TRBJ1-1, with D possibly matching TRBD1 (6 bases). The CDR3 runs 14 residues. CDR1 SGHDT and CDR2 YYEEEE come from the germline V gene. With 6 bases removed from V and 0 bases from J, the gap between germline ends came to 12 bases. CDR3 sequence reads: CASNGQRMNTEAFF. The CDR3 bases are TGTGCCAGCAACGGACAGAGAATGAACACTGAAGCTTTCTTT.

Remarks on this clone: At one end the junction does not follow the germline gene, possibly because of a read error. The sample contains more than one DNA sequence encoding this CDR3. The rearrangement uses TRBV5-1 and TRBJ2-3; possible D gene TRBD2, 6 bases. CDR1 is SGHRS and CDR2 is YFSETQ in the germline V gene. This CDR3 region has 15 residues. The CDR3 DNA follows: TGCGCCAGTAGCTTTAGCGGCCAATTAACAGATACGCAGTATTTT. Translating it yields CASSFSGQLTDTQYF.

This chain joins TRBV28 and TRBJ2-1, with 8 bases aligning to TRBD1. V lost 1 base to trimming and J lost 0 bases; unmatched junction nucleotides: 2. This CDR3 has 16 residues. Germline loops: CDR1 MDHEN, CDR2 SYDVKM. In DNA form, the CDR3 reads TGTGCCAGCAGTTTATCAGGGGGCTTCTCCTACAATGAGCAGTTCTTC. As protein: CASSLSGGFSYNEQFF.

The J gene is TRBJ1-5, the V gene TRBV27; maybe TRBD1 (5 bases). The V gene lost 6 bases and the J gene lost 7 bases, with 16 bases spanning the gap. This CDR3 is 14 amino acids long. The V gene's germline CDR1 is MNHEY and CDR2 SMNVEV (reference sequence). CDR3 sequence reads: CASRSQGAKQPQHF. CDR3 DNA sequence: TGTGCCAGCAGATCGCAGGGCGCAAAACAGCCCCAGCATTTT.

CDR3 in DNA: TGTGCCAGCAGTTACTCGAGTGGCAGGGGCAACTATGGCTACACCTTC. It translates to CASSYSSGRGNYGYTF. The chain combines TRBV6-5 with TRBJ1-2, with D perhaps matching TRBD1 (6 bases). The CDR3 is 16 residues long. V was shortened by 0 bases and J by 2 bases, with 13 bases between the two germline ends. Germline V gives CDR1 MNHEY, CDR2 SVGAGI.

The chain is built from TRBV6-1 and TRBJ1-3, with D possibly TRBD1 on 5 matching bases. Trimming took off 3 bases at V and 5 bases at J, with 11 bases between the two ends. The CDR3 totals 14 residues. The germline CDR1 and CDR2 sequences are MNHNS and SASEGT. CDR3 protein: CASSDRARRNTIYF. Here the CDR3 DNA reads TGTGCCAGCAGTGACAGGGCTCGTCGAAACACCATATATTTT.

The rearrangement joins TRBV4-1 to TRBJ2-7; D unresolved. CDR1 and CDR2 from the germline V gene are MGHRA and YSYEKL. The CDR3 extends over 13 amino acids. The germline V and J ends were trimmed by 7 bases and 2 bases, with 12 bases remaining between them. CDR3 in amino acids: CASISEEPYEQYF. The DNA for the CDR3 is TGCGCCAGCATTTCCGAGGAACCCTACGAGCAGTACTTC.

The rearrangement joins TRBV6-1 to TRBJ2-7; TRBD2 might be the D (5 bases). Germline lookup yields CDR1 MNHNS and CDR2 SASEGT. The length of the CDR3 is 15 residues. Trimming pared 0 bases from V and 0 bases from J, leaving 9 bases between. This chain's CDR3 is CASSEALGSSYEQYF. The CDR3 bases are TGTGCCAGCAGTGAAGCGCTGGGGAGCTCCTACGAGCAGTACTTC.

The CDR3 DNA reads TGTGCCAGCACTTCGGGATTAGCCAAAAACATTCAGTACTTC. This translates into CASTSGLAKNIQYF. The V call is TRBV27, the J call TRBJ2-4; D is perhaps TRBD2 (5 bases). Germline values: CDR1 MNHEY, CDR2 SMNVEV (reference sequence). V dropped 7 bases and J dropped 0 bases, with 10 bases sitting between them. The CDR3 is 14 residues long.

This clone was found once. The rearrangement joins TRBV5-1 to TRBJ2-5, with 7 nucleotides matching TRBD2. The end of the DNA fits TRBJ2-7 better, so the J call may be wrong. Germline CDR1 is SGHRS and CDR2 is YFSETQ. This CDR3 contains 14 residues. The CDR3 DNA sequence: TGCGCCAGCAGCCCGGGGGACTACTCCTACGAGCAGTACTTC. Its protein product is CASSPGDYSYEQYF.

The V call is TRBV19, the J call TRBJ2-5, with D possibly matching TRBD2 (7 bases). The CDR3 totals 15 residues. V was cut by 5 bases and J by 3 bases, with 16 bases left in between. From germline, CDR1 is LNHDA and CDR2 SQIVND (reference sequence). CDR3 nucleotides: TGTGCCAGTAGTGTTTCCACAGGGAGGGAAGAGACCCAGTACTTC. It is translated as CASSVSTGREETQYF.

The chain links TRBV13 to TRBJ1-2; D unclear. Germline CDR1 is PRHDT and CDR2 is FYEKMQ (reference sequence). CDR3 length equals 15 residues. The germline V and J ends were trimmed by 4 bases and 7 bases, with 19 bases remaining between them. The DNA for the CDR3 is TGTGCCAGCAGCTCTGGGGTCCTGGGGAGTACTGGCTACACCTTC. This codes for CASSSGVLGSTGYTF.

This rearrangement joins TRBV6-6 to TRBJ2-1, with 12 bases matching TRBD2. After removal of 2 bases from V and 6 bases from J, the junction contained 5 bases not matched to a gene. The CDR3 is 16 amino acids. Per germline, CDR1 MNHNY and CDR2 SVGAGI (reference sequence). The chain's CDR3 is CASSYTRLAGVNEQFF. The CDR3 coding sequence is TGTGCCAGCAGTTACACCCGACTAGCGGGAGTCAATGAGCAGTTCTTC.

This chain uses TRBV30 with TRBJ1-2; no clear D gene. V was cut by 4 bases and J by 5 bases, with 8 bases left in between. The CDR3 is 11 residues long. The germline CDR1 and CDR2 sequences are GTSNPN and SVGIG (reference sequence). CDR3 residues: CAWNPGYGYTF. The CDR3 bases are TGTGCCTGGAACCCGGGGTATGGCTACACCTTC.

V and J are TRBV4-2 and TRBJ1-5; weak D call: TRBD1 (6 bases). This CDR3 has 16 amino acids. CDR1 and CDR2 from the germline V gene are LGHNA and YNFKEQ. Trimming left V 0 bases short and J 6 bases short, with 15 bases between. The CDR3 DNA reads as TGTGCCAGCAGCCAAGAAGGGGGGGAACTAGGTCAGCCCCAGCATTTT. This sequence encodes CASSQEGGELGQPQHF.

V gene TRBV5-1 combines with J gene TRBJ1-5; maybe TRBD1 (6 bases). Germline V gene lookup returns CDR1 SGHRS and CDR2 YFSETQ. Trimming took 3 bases from V and 2 from J, leaving 15 bases between them. The CDR3 is made up of 16 amino acids. CDR3 sequence reads: CASSYGDRTGNQPQHF. DNA of the CDR3: TGCGCCAGCAGCTATGGAGACCGGACAGGCAATCAGCCCCAGCATTTT.